The 22 T cell receptor beta chains presented below share a single source sample, sequenced in a study of cytomegalovirus exposure and HLA in healthy donors. The PCR was carried out with 60 Vbeta primers and 13 Jbeta primers. TCRdb keeps only in-frame clones here, not all; method: immunoSEQ multiplex PCR. This table holds roughly 180,000 clones, approximately 80% found once. Sequencing was carried out using PBMCs. These receptors all stem from a boy aged 2 to 9 in good health and CMV-seronegative.

V and J are TRBV6-5 and TRBJ2-3; D might be TRBD1 (5 bases). Germline V gene sequence: CDR1 MNHEY, CDR2 SVGAGI. V dropped 1 base and J dropped 0 bases, with 11 bases sitting between them. This CDR3 has 16 amino acids. CDR3 loop: CASSYYSGLSTDTQYF. The DNA for the CDR3 is TGTGCCAGCAGTTACTATTCAGGGCTTAGCACAGATACGCAGTATTTT.

This clone was counted between two and nine times. The rearrangement joins TRBV25-1 to TRBJ1-1, with a weak D call TRBD1 (5 bases). CDR1 MGHDK and CDR2 SYGVNS come from the germline V gene. Trimming took off 3 bases at V and 1 base at J, with 15 bases between the two ends. This CDR3 region has 16 residues. CDR3 sequence reads: CASSEQGLSTNTEAFF. DNA of the CDR3: TGTGCCAGCAGTGAGCAGGGTCTTAGTACGAACACTGAAGCTTTCTTT.

V usage is TRBV7-2 and J usage is TRBJ1-1; D ambiguous. The germline gives CDR1 SGHTA, CDR2 FQGNSA. This CDR3 spans 15 amino acids. Trimming removed 0 bases at V and 4 bases at J, with 12 bases between. CDR3 in DNA: TGTGCCAGCAGCTTAGCCCGGGGAGGGTCCACTGAAGCTTTCTTT. Encoded protein: CASSLARGGSTEAFF.

The gene calls are TRBV7-8 and TRBJ2-7; 7 nucleotides line up with TRBD1. The CDR3 is 15 residues long. Germline V gene sequence: CDR1 SGHVS, CDR2 FQNEAQ. V lost 4 bases to trimming and J lost 3 bases; unmatched junction nucleotides: 9. The DNA for the CDR3 is TGTGCCAGCAGCTACCCCGGGACAGAGTACTACGAGCAGTACTTC. Protein: CASSYPGTEYYEQYF.

V is TRBV4-3 and J is TRBJ1-2; tentative D call: TRBD1 (5 bases). Between the trimmed V and J ends, which lost 4 bases and 2 bases, there was a span of 20 bases. The CDR3 is 17 residues long. The V gene's germline CDR1 is LGHNA and CDR2 YSLEER. CDR3 in amino acids: CASSPHSGEEGNYGYTF. In DNA, the CDR3 is TGCGCCAGCAGCCCTCATTCCGGGGAGGAGGGGAACTATGGCTACACCTTC.

The CDR3 loop is CASRRTGGGYTF. CDR3 nucleotide sequence: TGTGCCAGTAGACGGACAGGGGGAGGCTACACCTTC. The chain employs TRBV19 and TRBJ1-2; 10 nucleotides line up with TRBD1. The CDR3 runs 12 residues. From germline, CDR1 is LNHDA and CDR2 SQIVND (reference sequence). V lost 6 bases to trimming and J lost 8 bases; unmatched junction nucleotides: 3.

The V call is TRBV6-1, the J call TRBJ1-2, with 7 bases that match TRBD1. Germline V gene lookup returns CDR1 MNHNS and CDR2 SASEGT. The CDR3 is made up of 15 amino acids. J gave up 0 bases and V 7 bases, and 8 bases lay outside the gene matches. CDR3: CASTKGDRANYGYTF. CDR3 nucleotide sequence: TGTGCCAGCACTAAGGGGGACAGAGCTAACTATGGCTACACCTTC.

This clone has a single count. The chain links TRBV19 to TRBJ1-5; 9 bases match TRBD1. The J segment lost 3 bases and the V segment lost 10 bases, leaving 4 bases of the junction unmatched. CDR1 LNHDA and CDR2 SQIVND come from the germline V gene (reference sequence). This CDR3 has 13 amino acids. In nucleotides, the CDR3 is TGTGCCACCGGGACAGGGTTCAATCAGCCCCAGCATTTT. Translated, it gives CATGTGFNQPQHF.

This rearrangement joins TRBV6-1 to TRBJ2-1, with 9 bases fitting TRBD1. Unmatched junction bases numbered 8, after V lost 4 bases and J lost 4 bases. Per the germline V gene, CDR1 is MNHNS and CDR2 is SASEGT. CDR3 size: 16 residues. Here the CDR3 reads CASSATQGAKYNEQFF. The CDR3 coding sequence is TGTGCCAGCAGTGCCACACAGGGGGCAAAATACAATGAGCAGTTCTTC.

The chain is built from TRBV19 and TRBJ1-1, with 7 bases matching TRBD1. V was clipped by 6 bases and J by 0 bases; unmatched bases: 7. CDR1 and CDR2 (germline): LNHDA, SQIVND (reference sequence). This CDR3 contains 15 residues. This CDR3 is CASSPRDRLNTEAFF. CDR3 nucleotides: TGTGCCAGTAGCCCCAGGGACAGACTGAACACTGAAGCTTTCTTT.

This chain joins TRBV7-9 and TRBJ2-5; TRBD1 matches at 11 bases. The closer fit of TRBJ2-7 to the DNA end suggests the J call may be wrong. CDR3 length: 14 amino acids. The germline gives CDR1 SEHNR, CDR2 FQNEAQ (reference sequence). CDR3 bases: TGTGCCACTCGCCGGACAGGGGGCGAGGGCGAGCAGTACTTC. Its translation is CATRRTGGEGEQYF.

The gene calls are TRBV30 and TRBJ1-2, with D unclear. This CDR3 spans 16 amino acids. Germline V gene sequence: CDR1 GTSNPN, CDR2 SVGIG (reference sequence). Trimming took off 2 bases at V and 4 bases at J, with 20 bases between the two ends. Written as DNA, the CDR3 is TGTGCCTGGAGTCCTGACTCCGGGGTTTCCCCCTATGGCTACACCTTC. This gives the protein CAWSPDSGVSPYGYTF.

The J gene is TRBJ2-1, the V gene TRBV27; D possibly corresponds to TRBD1 (5 bases). With 0 bases removed from V and 8 bases from J, the gap between germline ends came to 17 bases. The germline V gene has CDR1 MNHEY and CDR2 SMNVEV (reference sequence). This CDR3 has 16 residues. The CDR3 DNA reads as TGTGCCAGCAGTTTATCCCCCGCAGGGTGGGTCGATGAGCAGTTCTTC. It encodes CASSLSPAGWVDEQFF.

The chain combines TRBV2 with TRBJ2-4; maybe TRBD2 (6 bases). V lost 0 bases, J lost 1 base, and 13 bases lay in between. Germline lookup yields CDR1 SNHLY and CDR2 FYNNEI. The CDR3 loop spans 17 amino acids. The CDR3, as DNA: TGTGCCAGCAGTGAAGCAGGAGGGTCGGGTGCCAAAAACATTCAGTACTTC. Translation gives CASSEAGGSGAKNIQYF.

This clone was picked up one time. The chain couples TRBV6-5 to TRBJ2-3; maybe TRBD2 (6 bases). Between the trimmed V and J ends, which lost 4 bases and 4 bases, there was a span of 18 bases. This CDR3 has 16 residues. Germline CDR1 reads MNHEY; CDR2 reads SVGAGI. DNA for the CDR3: TGTGCCAGCAGTTTAACCCCGGACTATACTGCAGATACGCAGTATTTT. This codes for CASSLTPDYTADTQYF.

The V gene is TRBV6-5, the J gene TRBJ2-7; D might be TRBD2 (6 bases). CDR1 is MNHEY and CDR2 is SVGAGI in the germline V gene. The CDR3 has 14 residues. V shed 5 bases and J shed 5 bases, with 16 bases lying between them. The CDR3 region is CASSPLRESHEQYF. DNA of the CDR3: TGTGCCAGCAGTCCCCTCCGGGAGTCCCACGAGCAGTACTTC.

This clone was seen more than once but under ten times. The chain uses TRBV6-1 and TRBJ2-2; no clear D gene. V was pared by 1 base and J by 1 base, with 10 bases between. Germline-derived CDR1 and CDR2 are MNHNS and SASEGT. This CDR3 comprises 16 residues. CDR3 nucleotides: TGTGCCAGCAGTGAAGGCCTAAGTCGGAACACCGGGGAGCTGTTTTTT. Encoded protein: CASSEGLSRNTGELFF.

This clone was counted between two and nine times. The chain has TRBV28 and TRBJ2-5; 8 nucleotides align to TRBD1. Germline loops: CDR1 MDHEN, CDR2 SYDVKM. With V trimmed by 5 bases and J by 1 base, 6 bases remained unmatched. This CDR3 is built from 15 residues. The CDR3, as DNA: TGTGCCAGCAGTCTACAGGGGGGTATCCAAGAGACCCAGTACTTC. Amino acid sequence: CASSLQGGIQETQYF. Drawing the rest from reference TRBV28 and TRBJ2-5, the complete variable domain is DVKVTQSSRYLVKRTGEKVFLECVQDMDHENMFWYRQDPGLGLRLIYFSYDVKMKEKGDIPEGYSVSREKKERFSLILESASTNQTSMYLCASSLQGGIQETQYFGPGTRLLVL.

This clone was seen a single time. This chain joins TRBV5-1 and TRBJ2-1; 7 bases line up with TRBD2. This CDR3 region has 14 residues. The V and J ends lost 5 bases and 1 base, in that order; junction bases with no gene match: 3. From germline, CDR1 is SGHRS and CDR2 YFSETQ. CDR3 nucleotides: TGCGCCAGCAGACTAGCGCTATCCTACAATGAGCAGTTCTTC. Residues: CASRLALSYNEQFF.

This chain connects TRBV13 to TRBJ1-2, with a tentative D call TRBD1 (6 bases). The CDR3 runs to 17 residues. Trimming left V 3 bases short and J 6 bases short, with 23 bases between. Germline V gives CDR1 PRHDT, CDR2 FYEKMQ (reference sequence). As DNA, the CDR3 is TGTGCCAGCAGCTTGACCCCCGACAGGTCAGACCCCGATGGCTACACCTTC. It yields the protein CASSLTPDRSDPDGYTF.

The rearrangement uses TRBV5-4 and TRBJ1-5, with D perhaps TRBD1 (5 bases). The V end lost 1 base, the J end lost 6 bases, and 11 bases lay between the germline ends. Looked up from germline, CDR1 is SGHNT and CDR2 is YYREEE (reference sequence). CDR3 size: 14 residues. CDR3 nucleotide sequence: TGTGCCAGCAGCTTGCAGGGAGGCACTCAGCCCCAGCATTTT. It encodes CASSLQGGTQPQHF.

This clone was seen a handful of times. This chain joins TRBV18 and TRBJ2-3; 12 bases match TRBD1. J lost 5 bases, V lost 7 bases, and 13 bases had no gene match. The germline CDR1 and CDR2 sequences are KGHSH and LQKENI. The CDR3 consists of 17 residues. CDR3 loop: CASFLKPGQGAEDTQYF. The CDR3 nucleotides are TGTGCCAGCTTTCTTAAACCGGGACAGGGGGCGGAAGATACGCAGTATTTT. The full variable domain, with the rest looked up from reference TRBV18 and TRBJ2-3, is NAGVMQNPRHLVRRRGQEARLRCSPMKGHSHVYWYRQLPEEGLKFMVYLQKENIIDESGMPKERFSAEFPKEGPSILRIQQVVRGDSAAYFCASFLKPGQGAEDTQYFGPGTRLTVL.